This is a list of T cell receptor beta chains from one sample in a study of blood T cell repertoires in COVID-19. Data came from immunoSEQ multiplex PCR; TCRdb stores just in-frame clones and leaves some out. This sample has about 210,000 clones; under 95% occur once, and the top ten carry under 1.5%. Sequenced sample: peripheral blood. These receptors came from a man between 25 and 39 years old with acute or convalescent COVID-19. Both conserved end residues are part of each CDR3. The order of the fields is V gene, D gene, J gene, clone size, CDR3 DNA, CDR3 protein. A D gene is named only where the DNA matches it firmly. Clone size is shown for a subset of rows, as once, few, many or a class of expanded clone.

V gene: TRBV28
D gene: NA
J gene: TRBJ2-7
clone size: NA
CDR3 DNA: TGTGCCAGCAGTTTGTCGAGGCGGAAGCAGTACTTC
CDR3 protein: CASSLSRRKQYF

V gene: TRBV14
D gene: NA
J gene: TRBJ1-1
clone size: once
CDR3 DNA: TGTGCCAGCAGCCACGGGGTTGAAGCTTTCTTT
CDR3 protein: CASSHGVEAFF

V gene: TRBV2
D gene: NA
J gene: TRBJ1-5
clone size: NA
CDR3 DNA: TGTGCCAGCAGACCACAGCTTTATAGCAATCAGCCCCAGCATTTT
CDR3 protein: CASRPQLYSNQPQHF

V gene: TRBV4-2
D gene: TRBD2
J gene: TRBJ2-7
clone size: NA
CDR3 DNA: TGTGCCAGCAGCCCAATCCAGCGGGGGGCCCATCTAAGGGAGCAGTACTTC
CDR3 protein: CASSPIQRGAHLREQYF

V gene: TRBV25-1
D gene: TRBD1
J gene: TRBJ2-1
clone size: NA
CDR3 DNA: TGTGCCAGCAGGACAGGGCCCAATGAGCAGTTCTTC
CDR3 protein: CASRTGPNEQFF

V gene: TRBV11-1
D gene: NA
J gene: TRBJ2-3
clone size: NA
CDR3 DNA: TGTGCCAGCAGCTACTCTATCGAGGGCACAGATACGCAGTATTTT
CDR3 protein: CASSYSIEGTDTQYF

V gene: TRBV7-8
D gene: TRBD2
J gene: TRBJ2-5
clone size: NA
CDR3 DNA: TGTGCCAGCAGCGCAAGTAGCGGGGGGGACCAAGAGACCCAGTACTTC
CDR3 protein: CASSASSGGDQETQYF

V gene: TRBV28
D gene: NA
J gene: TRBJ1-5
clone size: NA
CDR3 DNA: TGTGCCAGCATGGCTAGCAATCAGCCCCAGCATTTT
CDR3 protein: CASMASNQPQHF

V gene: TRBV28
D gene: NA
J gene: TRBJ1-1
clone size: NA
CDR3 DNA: TGTGCCATCATCAATCGGTACACTGAAGCTTTCTTT
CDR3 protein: CAIINRYTEAFF

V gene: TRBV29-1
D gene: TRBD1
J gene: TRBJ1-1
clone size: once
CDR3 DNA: TGCAGCGTGGGGGGACAGGGGACTGAAGCTTTCTTT
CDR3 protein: CSVGGQGTEAFF

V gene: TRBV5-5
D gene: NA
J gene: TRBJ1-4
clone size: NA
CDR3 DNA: TGTGCCAGCAGCTTGACGGGTAATGAAAAACTGTTTTTT
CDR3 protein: CASSLTGNEKLFF

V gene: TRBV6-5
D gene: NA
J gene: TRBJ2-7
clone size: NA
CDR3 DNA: TGTGCCAGCAGTTACTGGGGGGGCCGGGACGAGCAGTACTTC
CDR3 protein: CASSYWGGRDEQYF

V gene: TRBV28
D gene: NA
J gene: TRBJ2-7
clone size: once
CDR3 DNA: TGTGCCAGCAGCTCCGCGGGGACAGATTTTTCCGAGCAGTACTTC
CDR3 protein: CASSSAGTDFSEQYF

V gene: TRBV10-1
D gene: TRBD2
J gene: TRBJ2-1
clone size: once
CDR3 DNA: TGCGCCAGCAGTGACTCCCGCGGGACTAGCGGGGAGAATGAGCAGTTCTTC
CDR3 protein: CASSDSRGTSGENEQFF

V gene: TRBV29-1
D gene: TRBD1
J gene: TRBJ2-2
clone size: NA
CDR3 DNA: TGCAGCGGCCTCGGGACAGCCGGGGAGCTGTTTTTT
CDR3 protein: CSGLGTAGELFF

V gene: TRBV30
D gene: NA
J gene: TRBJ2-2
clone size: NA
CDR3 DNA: TGTGCCTGGGGCGGGAATCGGCGCACCGGGGAGCTGTTTTTT
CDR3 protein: CAWGGNRRTGELFF

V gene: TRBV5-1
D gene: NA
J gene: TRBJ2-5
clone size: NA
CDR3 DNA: TGCGCCAGCAGCCCGGGGGGCCTTTGGGAGACCCAGTACTTC
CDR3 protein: CASSPGGLWETQYF

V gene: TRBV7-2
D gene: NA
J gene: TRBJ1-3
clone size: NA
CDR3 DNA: TGTGCCAGCAGCTTTACAGGGATGGGCGGAAACACCATATATTTT
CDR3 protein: CASSFTGMGGNTIYF

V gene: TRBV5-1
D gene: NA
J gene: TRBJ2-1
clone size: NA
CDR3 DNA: TGCGCCAGCAGCTTGCGTGCAGGGGCCGATGAGCAGTTCTTC
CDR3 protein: CASSLRAGADEQFF

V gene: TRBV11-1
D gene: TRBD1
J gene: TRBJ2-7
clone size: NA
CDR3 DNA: TGTGCCAGCAGCTTACTTCCGATGACAGGGGAGTACGAGCAGTACTTC
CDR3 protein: CASSLLPMTGEYEQYF

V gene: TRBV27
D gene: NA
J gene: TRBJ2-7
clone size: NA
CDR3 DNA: TGTGCCAGCAGTTTCCGACAGGATCGCTCCTACGAGCAGTACTTC
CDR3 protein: CASSFRQDRSYEQYF

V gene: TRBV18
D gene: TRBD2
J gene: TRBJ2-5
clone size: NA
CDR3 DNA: TGTGCCAGCTCACTCGACGGGAGGAGGGAGACCCAGTACTTC
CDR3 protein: CASSLDGRRETQYF

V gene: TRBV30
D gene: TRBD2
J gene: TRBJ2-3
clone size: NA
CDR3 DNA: TGTGCCTGGATGCTAGCGGGGGGGACTAGCACAGATACGCAGTATTTT
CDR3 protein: CAWMLAGGTSTDTQYF

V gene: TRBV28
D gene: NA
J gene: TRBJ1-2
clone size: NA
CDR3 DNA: TGTGCCAGCAGTTTATCCACGGACGGAGGCGATGGCTACACCTTC
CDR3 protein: CASSLSTDGGDGYTF

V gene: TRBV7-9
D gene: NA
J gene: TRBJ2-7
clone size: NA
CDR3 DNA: TGTGCCAGCAGCTTCAGGGCGGATCTCCACGAGCAGTACTTC
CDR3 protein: CASSFRADLHEQYF

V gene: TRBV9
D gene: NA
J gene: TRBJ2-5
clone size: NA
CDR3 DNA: TGTGCCAGCAGCGTAGGAGGCGGGGACGGGGAGACCCAGTACTTC
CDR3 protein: CASSVGGGDGETQYF

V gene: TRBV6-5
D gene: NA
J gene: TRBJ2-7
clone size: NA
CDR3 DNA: TGTGCCAGCAGTTACTCCCTAGCTCGGGAGCAGTACTTC
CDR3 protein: CASSYSLAREQYF

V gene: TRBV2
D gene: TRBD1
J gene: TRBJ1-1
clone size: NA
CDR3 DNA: TGTGCCAGCAGGAGACAGGGAGGGAACACTGAAGCTTTCTTT
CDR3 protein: CASRRQGGNTEAFF

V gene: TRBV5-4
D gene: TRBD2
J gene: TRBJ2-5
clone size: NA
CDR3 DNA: TGTGCCAGCAGCTCTTCAGCGGGGTTACAAGAGACCCAGTACTTC
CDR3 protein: CASSSSAGLQETQYF

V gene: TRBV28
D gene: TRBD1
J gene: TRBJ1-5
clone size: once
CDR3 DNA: TGTGCCAGCAGTGCTACAGGGGTGGCCCAGCATTTT
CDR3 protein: CASSATGVAQHF

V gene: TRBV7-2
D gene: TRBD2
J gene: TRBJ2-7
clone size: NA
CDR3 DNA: TGTGCCAGCAGCGTAACTAGCGGGGGGGCCGCCGAGCAGTACTTC
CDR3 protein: CASSVTSGGAAEQYF

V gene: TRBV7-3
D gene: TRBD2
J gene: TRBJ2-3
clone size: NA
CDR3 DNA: TGTGCCAGCAGCCTCGAGCGGGGGAACACAGATACGCAGTATTTT
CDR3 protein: CASSLERGNTDTQYF

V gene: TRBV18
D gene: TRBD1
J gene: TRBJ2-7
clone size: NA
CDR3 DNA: TGTGCCAGCTCACCACGCCTTACAGGGGGCAATTTAGGCGAGCAGTACTTC
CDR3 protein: CASSPRLTGGNLGEQYF

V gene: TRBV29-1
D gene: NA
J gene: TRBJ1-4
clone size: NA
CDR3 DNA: TGCAGCGTTGAGGACAGCGAAAAACTGTTTTTT
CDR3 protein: CSVEDSEKLFF

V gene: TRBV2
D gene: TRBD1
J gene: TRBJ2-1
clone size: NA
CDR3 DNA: TGTGCCAGCAGGGTCGGGACAGCGAGCTCCTACAATGAGCAGTTCTTC
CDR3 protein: CASRVGTASSYNEQFF

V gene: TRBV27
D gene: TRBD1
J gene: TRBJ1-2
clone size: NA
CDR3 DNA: TGTGCCAGCAGTTCCCGGGACAGGGGTAGCTATGGCTACACCTTC
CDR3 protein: CASSSRDRGSYGYTF

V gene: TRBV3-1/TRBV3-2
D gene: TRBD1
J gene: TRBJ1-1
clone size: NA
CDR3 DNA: TGTGCCAGCAGCCAAGACCGGACAGGGATGCACACTGAAGCTTTCTTT
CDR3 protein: CASSQDRTGMHTEAFF

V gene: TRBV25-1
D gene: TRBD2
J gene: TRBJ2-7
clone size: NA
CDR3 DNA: TGTGTCAGCAAGAGTAGCGGGGGAAACTACTACGAGCAGTACTTC
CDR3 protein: CVSKSSGGNYYEQYF

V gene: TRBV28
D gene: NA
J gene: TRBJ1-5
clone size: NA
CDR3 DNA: TGTGCCAGCAGTTCCCCCCCAAATCAGCCCCAGCATTTT
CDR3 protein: CASSSPPNQPQHF

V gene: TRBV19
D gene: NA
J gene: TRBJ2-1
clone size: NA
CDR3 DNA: TGTGCCAGCACCCGGCGGCGACAGCCGAACAATGAGCAGTTCTTC
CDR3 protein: CASTRRRQPNNEQFF

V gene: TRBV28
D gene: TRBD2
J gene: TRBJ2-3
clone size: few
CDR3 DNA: TGTGCCAGCAGAAGTACTAGCGGAGTTGGAATAACAGATACGCAGTATTTT
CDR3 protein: CASRSTSGVGITDTQYF

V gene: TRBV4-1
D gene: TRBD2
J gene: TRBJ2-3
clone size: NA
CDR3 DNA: TGCGCCAGCAGACGACTAGCGGGGAGTCCAGATACGCAGTATTTT
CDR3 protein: CASRRLAGSPDTQYF

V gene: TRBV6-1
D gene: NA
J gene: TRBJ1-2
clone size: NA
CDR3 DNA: TGTGCCAGCAGTGAAGCGTTCACTGCTACTAACTATGGCTACACCTTC
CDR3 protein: CASSEAFTATNYGYTF

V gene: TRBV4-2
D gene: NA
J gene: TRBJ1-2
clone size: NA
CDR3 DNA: TGTGCCAGCAGCCAAGATTTCCAGGACAGTCGAAACTATGGCTACACCTTC
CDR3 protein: CASSQDFQDSRNYGYTF

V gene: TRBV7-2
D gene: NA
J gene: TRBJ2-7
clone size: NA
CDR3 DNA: TGTGCCAGCAGCTTAGGGAGGCAGGGGGGCCCCTACGAGCAGTACTTC
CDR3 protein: CASSLGRQGGPYEQYF

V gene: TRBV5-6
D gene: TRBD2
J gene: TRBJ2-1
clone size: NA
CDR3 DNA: TGTGCCAGCAGCTCACGGGGACTAGCGGGGAACAATGAGCAGTTCTTC
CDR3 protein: CASSSRGLAGNNEQFF

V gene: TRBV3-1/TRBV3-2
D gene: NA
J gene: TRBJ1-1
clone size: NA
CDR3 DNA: TGTGCCAGCAGCCTACTTCGGGGCACTGAAGCTTTCTTT
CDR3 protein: CASSLLRGTEAFF

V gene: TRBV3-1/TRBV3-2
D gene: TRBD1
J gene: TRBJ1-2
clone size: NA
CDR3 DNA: TGTGCCAGCAGCCATCCAGGACAGGGGGTAAGGGGCTACACCTTC
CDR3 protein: CASSHPGQGVRGYTF

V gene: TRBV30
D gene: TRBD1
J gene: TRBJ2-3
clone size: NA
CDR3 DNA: TGTGCCTGGAGTGAGGGATCAGGGGGCGCCCCGGATACGCAGTATTTT
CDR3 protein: CAWSEGSGGAPDTQYF

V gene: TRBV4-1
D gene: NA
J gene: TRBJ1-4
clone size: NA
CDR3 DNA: TGCGCCAGCAGCCAAGTTAGCAGGGGTGGGAATGAAAAACTGTTTTTT
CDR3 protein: CASSQVSRGGNEKLFF

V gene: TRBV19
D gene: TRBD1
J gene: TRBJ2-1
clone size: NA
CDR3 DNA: TGTGCCAGTATCTCCGGACAGGGCTATGAGCAGTTCTTC
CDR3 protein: CASISGQGYEQFF

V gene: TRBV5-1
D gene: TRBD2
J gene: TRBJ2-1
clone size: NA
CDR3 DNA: TGCGCCAGCAGCCTGGCGGCTAGCGGGGGGGCAGGGGAGCAGTTCTTC
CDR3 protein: CASSLAASGGAGEQFF

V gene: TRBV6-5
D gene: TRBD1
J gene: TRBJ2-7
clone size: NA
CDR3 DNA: TGTGCCAGCAGTCGGGACAGGGATTACGAGCAGTACTTC
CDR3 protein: CASSRDRDYEQYF

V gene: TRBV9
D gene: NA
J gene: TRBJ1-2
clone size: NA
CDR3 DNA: TGTGCCAGCAGCCCCAGCCCAGGTAGTCACTATGGCTACACCTTC
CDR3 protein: CASSPSPGSHYGYTF

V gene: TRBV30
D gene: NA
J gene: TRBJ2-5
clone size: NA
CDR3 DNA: TGTGCCTGGAGTGTCCAGGGGATGGGTAAGGAGACCCAGTACTTC
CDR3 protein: CAWSVQGMGKETQYF

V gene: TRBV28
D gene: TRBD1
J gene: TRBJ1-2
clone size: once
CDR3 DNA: TGTGCCAGCACTCGGCGACAGGGGTTCTATGGCTACACCTTC
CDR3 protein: CASTRRQGFYGYTF

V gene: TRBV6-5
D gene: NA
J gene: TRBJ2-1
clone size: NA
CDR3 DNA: TGTGCCAGCAGCGTTCAGGGGTTGAATGAGCAGTTCTTC
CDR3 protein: CASSVQGLNEQFF

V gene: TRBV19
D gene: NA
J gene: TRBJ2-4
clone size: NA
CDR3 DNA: TGTGCCAGTAGTATTAACAGAGAAAACATTCAGTACTTC
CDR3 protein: CASSINRENIQYF

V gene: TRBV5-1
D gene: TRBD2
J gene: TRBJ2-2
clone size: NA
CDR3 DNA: TGCGCCAGCGCCCGGCGGTCAGCGGGAAACACCGGGGAGCTGTTTTTT
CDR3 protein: CASARRSAGNTGELFF